This TCR beta chain was found in a study of T cells in Graves' hyperthyroidism and ophthalmopathy. The CDR3 regions of TCR beta were amplified from RNA transcripts. In the first-round RT-PCR of the TCR CDR3, the HTBI primer set was used. One entry per CDR3 protein results from TCRdb running MiXCR on the multiplex PCR reads. The data hold 400,000 to 600,000 distinct CDR3 sequences, with less than 25% observed a single time. This clonotype has ten or more counts. The clonotype was recovered from a man aged 18 to 29 with Graves' hyperthyroidism. The specimen sequenced was blood.

The CDR3 DNA follows: TGTGCCAGCAGCCTGACAGGGCTTGAAAGCAATCAGCCCCAGCATTTT. It codes for CASSLTGLESNQPQHF. V usage is TRBV5-5 and J usage is TRBJ1-5, with TRBD1 matching 7 bases. The germline V gene has CDR1 SGHKS and CDR2 YYEKEE (reference sequence). V lost 4 bases and J lost 1; bases outside the gene matches: 8. This CDR3 has 16 residues. Combining the CDR3 with reference TRBV5-5 and TRBJ1-5 gives the whole variable domain DAGVTQSPTHLIKTRGQQVTLRCSPISGHKSVSWYQQVLGQGPQFIFQYYEKEERGRGNFPDRFSARQFPNYSSELNVNALLLGDSALYLCASSLTGLESNQPQHFGDGTRLSIL.